A selection of T cell receptor beta chains follows, all from one sample in a study of blood T cell repertoires in COVID-19. Only in-frame clones appear in the TCRdb table, and some are missing; sequencing was by immunoSEQ multiplex PCR. The sample consists of about 330,000 clones, roughly 90% of them appearing once. The material sequenced was peripheral blood. These receptors were collected from a woman aged 45-59 years with active or convalescent COVID-19. Each CDR3 is given with its conserved first and last residue. The D gene is left open where the match is weak. Clone size, where shown, is once, few, many, or a class for clones that have expanded.

v_call	clone_size	d_call	j_call	cdr3_nt	cdr3_aa
TRBV6-5	.	.	TRBJ1-6	TGTGCCAGCAGCCGAGCCGCAGGGTATAATTCACCCCTCCACTTT	CASSRAAGYNSPLHF
TRBV19	few	.	TRBJ1-1	TGTGCCAGTAGTCCCCGGGAGGTCACTGAAGCTTTCTTT	CASSPREVTEAFF
TRBV5-5	.	TRBD2	TRBJ2-5	TGTGCCAGCAGCCCGGGACTATACGCGGGAGGGCAAGAGACCCAGTACTTC	CASSPGLYAGGQETQYF
TRBV5-1	.	.	TRBJ1-4	TGCGCCAGCAGCTTCGACGGAGTTAATGAAAAACTGTTTTTT	CASSFDGVNEKLFF
TRBV21-1	.	.	TRBJ2-7	TGTGCCAGCAGCAAAGAGGGTCCGCGGTGGACAGGGGCAACCTACTACGAGCAGTACTTC	CASSKEGPRWTGATYYEQYF
TRBV3-1/TRBV3-2	few	TRBD1	TRBJ1-5	TGTGCCAGCAGCCAAGTCGGACATGGGCAGGGGGGACAAGGCCCCATTTTT	CASSQVGHGQGGQGPIF
TRBV3-1/TRBV3-2	.	.	TRBJ2-5	TGTGCCAGCAGCCAAGGCGGGGGCCCGTACCAAGAGACCCAGTACTTC	CASSQGGGPYQETQYF
TRBV19	.	TRBD1	TRBJ2-4	TGTGCCAGTACCGGGACAGGGCTAGCCAAAAACATTCAGTACTTC	CASTGTGLAKNIQYF
TRBV1	.	.	TRBJ2-3	TGCACCAGCAGCCCCAGTGGACTAGGCACAGATACGCAGTATTTT	CTSSPSGLGTDTQYF
TRBV6-5	.	.	TRBJ1-5	TGTGCCAGCAGGGGAGGGGGGACCCAGCCCCAGCATTTT	CASRGGGTQPQHF
TRBV28	.	.	TRBJ1-5	TGTGCCAGCAGTTTGCATAAATTGAGTCAGGATAGCAATCAGCCCCAGCATTTT	CASSLHKLSQDSNQPQHF
TRBV5-1	.	TRBD1	TRBJ1-2	TGCGCCAGCAGCTTCGACAGGGGAGGAGGCTACACCTTC	CASSFDRGGGYTF